This paragraph covers one TCR beta chain sequence. What it binds is unknown. Use of 60 Vbeta and 13 Jbeta primers characterized the PCR. The method was immunoSEQ multiplex PCR; TCRdb's version includes in-frame clones alone and lacks a portion of them. Altogether around 140,000 clones are present, 65% to 80% being singletons, with the ten largest covering 4% to 5%. The sample belongs to a study of cytomegalovirus exposure and HLA in healthy donors. Study-level results: At a 0.05 false discovery rate, a later analysis found approximately 17,000 TCR beta sequences to be associated with HLA alleles. Most TCR sequences showed up rarely, but some public TCRs showed up in many donors.

V was clipped by 3 bases and J by 3 bases; unmatched bases: 6. CDR1 and CDR2 from the germline V gene are SGHDT and YYEEEE. This CDR3 spans 15 amino acids. Sequencing input: PBMCs. The sequence derives from a male donor in good health and CMV-seropositive. The rearrangement joins TRBV5-6 to TRBJ1-2, with 9 bases that match TRBD1. The CDR3 nucleotides read TGTGCCAGCAGCTCAGGGGACAGGGTGGACTATGGCTACACCTTC. Its translation is CASSSGDRVDYGYTF.